The next 30 T cell receptor beta chains were all read from a single sample in a study of T cell clonality in common variable immunodeficiency. TCRdb's copy holds only in-frame clones and misses some; the assay was immunoSEQ multiplex PCR. The repertoire consists of roughly 55,000 clones, none detected only once. Sample: peripheral blood mononuclear cells. All receptors derive from a person between 18 and 75 years old in good health.

This clone has ten or more counts. Read sequence stops 3 residues before the CDR3 end, and the germline J gene provides the missing end. This sequence joins TRBV7-9 and TRBJ2-5, with D hard to call. Trimming stripped 1 base from V and 2 bases from J, with 8 bases between. Germline CDR1 reads SEHNR; CDR2 reads FQNEAQ (reference sequence). The CDR3 is made up of 14 amino acids. The part of the CDR3 DNA that was read is TGTGCCAGCAGCTTAGGGGCCGAACAAGAGACC. Protein sequence: CASSLGAEQET. The full-length CDR3 reads as CASSLGAEQETQYF.

This clone has just a few counts. The read stops 3 residues short of the end of the CDR3; the missing end is completed from the germline J gene. This rearrangement joins TRBV6-1 to TRBJ2-7; 12 bases are shared with TRBD2. Germline V gene lookup returns CDR1 MNHNS and CDR2 SASEGT. V shed 1 base, J shed 3 bases, and the junction held 1 base outside the gene matches. The CDR3 runs to 15 residues. Partial CDR3 DNA: TGTGCCAGCAGTGAAGGACTAGCGGGAGACTACGAG. Amino acids: CASSEGLAGDYE. In full, the CDR3 reads CASSEGLAGDYEQYF.

The table lists this clone with many counts. The CDR3 end falls 3 residues outside the read, so it is completed with the germline J gene. This rearrangement joins TRBV7-9 to TRBJ2-4; D possibly corresponds to TRBD2 (5 bases). V was cut by 5 bases and J by 0 bases, with 11 bases left in between. The germline V gene encodes CDR1 SEHNR and CDR2 FQNEAQ (reference sequence). The CDR3 loop spans 15 amino acids. The CDR3 spells CASSPVGVAKNIQYF. The CDR3 bases that were read are TGTGCCAGCAGCCCGGTCGGGGTAGCCAAAAACATT.

This clone occurred many times. The read ends 3 residues early relative to the CDR3; the germline J gene fills the gap. The V and J genes are TRBV6-1 and TRBJ2-7; perhaps TRBD1 as D (6 bases). The CDR3 contains 15 residues. CDR1 and CDR2 from the germline V gene are MNHNS and SASEGT. The V and J ends lost 4 bases and 3 bases respectively, with 16 bases between them. The sequenced part of the CDR3 DNA is TGTGCCAGCAGTGCCCCCCGGGACAAGGGCTACGAG. Translating it yields CASSAPRDKGYE. The whole CDR3 protein reads CASSAPRDKGYEQYF.

This clone was counted many times. The missing CDR3 end, 3 residues past where the read stops, is filled in from the germline J gene. The chain is built from TRBV6-2 or TRBV6-3 and TRBJ1-1, with a tentative D call TRBD1 (6 bases). The CDR3 length is 14 residues. CDR1 is MNHEY and CDR2 is SVGEGT in the germline V gene. V was clipped by 7 bases and J by 0 bases, with 12 bases between them. CDR3 loop: CASTLGHLNTEAFF. The covered CDR3 bases are TGTGCCAGCACCCTGGGACACCTGAACACTGAA.

This clone was detected many times. Read sequence stops 3 residues before the CDR3 end, and the germline J gene provides the missing end. The rearrangement links TRBV18 to TRBJ2-7; 9 bases agree with TRBD1. Germline values: CDR1 KGHSH, CDR2 LQKENI. The CDR3 consists of 14 residues. The V and J ends lost 3 bases and 3 bases, in that order; junction bases with no gene match: 3. The sequenced part of the CDR3 DNA is TGTGCCAGCTCACCGGGACAGGGAATCTACGAG. Its protein product is CASSPGQGIYE. The complete CDR3 sequence is CASSPGQGIYEQYF. Combining the CDR3 with reference TRBV18 and TRBJ2-7 gives the whole variable domain NAGVMQNPRHLVRRRGQEARLRCSPMKGHSHVYWYRQLPEEGLKFMVYLQKENIIDESGMPKERFSAEFPKEGPSILRIQQVVRGDSAAYFCASSPGQGIYEQYFGPGTRLTVT.

This clone was recorded at least ten times. The DNA ends 3 residues before the CDR3 does, and the rest of the CDR3 is filled in from the germline J gene. This chain connects TRBV9 to TRBJ2-4; D is possibly TRBD2 (7 bases). The CDR3 is 14 amino acids. Germline loops: CDR1 SGDLS, CDR2 YYNGEE. V was trimmed by 2 bases and J by 7 bases, leaving 13 bases between them. Incomplete CDR3 DNA: TGTGCCAGCAGCGTTCGAGGGGGGGGGAACATT. It encodes CASSVRGGGNI. From start to end, the CDR3 is CASSVRGGGNIQYF. Full variable domain (rest looked up from reference TRBV9 and TRBJ2-4): DSGVTQTPKHLITATGQRVTLRCSPRSGDLSVYWYQQSLDQGLQFLIQYYNGEERAKGNILERFSAQQFPDLHSELNLSSLELGDSALYFCASSVRGGGNIQYFGAGTRLSVL.

This clone was counted ten times or more. The read finishes 3 residues shy of the CDR3 end, and the germline J gene is used to complete it. The rearrangement joins TRBV10-3 to TRBJ1-1, with D tentatively TRBD1 (6 bases). Trimming removed 6 bases from V and 0 bases from J, with 17 bases in between. This CDR3 is 16 amino acids long. The germline CDR1 and CDR2 sequences are ENHRY and SYGVKD. The CDR3 DNA, read in part, is TGTGCCATCAGAGAAACTTTACAGGGCATGAACACTGAA. It specifies CAIRETLQGMNTE. The full CDR3 is CAIRETLQGMNTEAFF.

This clone was seen ten or more times. The CDR3 end is not reached by the read, which stops 3 residues before it; the germline J gene fills it in. This chain uses TRBV7-2 with TRBJ2-5, with D uncertain. Per the germline V gene, CDR1 is SGHTA and CDR2 is FQGNSA. The CDR3 loop spans 14 amino acids. Between the trimmed V and J ends, which lost 1 base and 2 bases, there was a span of 8 bases. CDR3 in amino acids: CASSLVLKQETQYF. The covered CDR3 bases are TGTGCCAGCAGCTTAGTACTGAAACAAGAGACC.

This clone was counted ten times or more. The sequenced fragment ends 3 residues before the CDR3 boundary, so the rest is inferred from the germline J gene. This chain joins TRBV20-1 and TRBJ2-7; 9 bases fit TRBD2. This CDR3 has 14 amino acids. Germline CDR1 DFQATT, CDR2 SNEGSKA (reference sequence). Trimming took 3 bases from V and 1 from J; bases not matched to a gene: 4. The sequenced part of the CDR3 DNA is TGCAGTGCTAGTTCTGCGGGAGGGTCCTACGAG. It translates to CSASSAGGSYE. The whole CDR3 protein is CSASSAGGSYEQYF.

This clone occurred many times. The observed sequence ends 3 residues before the CDR3 terminus, with the missing tail filled in from the germline J gene. V usage is TRBV5-1 and J usage is TRBJ1-5; 7 positions agree with TRBD1. This CDR3 is 15 amino acids long. Germline trimming cut 5 bases from V and 7 bases from J; bases unmatched to any gene: 12. Per the germline V gene, CDR1 is SGHRS and CDR2 is YFSETQ. CDR3 sequence: CASRYPGTAPQPQHF. The CDR3 bases that were read are TGCGCCAGCAGGTACCCGGGGACAGCGCCCCAGCCC.

This clone appeared a few times. The read stops 3 residues short of the end of the CDR3; the missing end is completed from the germline J gene. The chain couples TRBV5-5 to TRBJ2-7, with TRBD1 identical over 8 bases. Germline V lookup: CDR1 SGHKS, CDR2 YYEKEE (reference sequence). V gave up 3 bases and J gave up 5 bases; unmatched junction bases: 7. The CDR3 runs 14 residues. The sequenced CDR3 bases are TGTGCCAGCAGCTGGGACCAGGGGGCCGACGAG. This encodes CASSWDQGADE. The entire CDR3 protein is CASSWDQGADEQYF.

This clone has a count of ten or more. Read coverage stops 3 residues before the CDR3 terminus; the germline J gene supplies the remainder. The chain carries TRBV5-5 and TRBJ1-3; D is undetermined. Germline CDR1 SGHKS, CDR2 YYEKEE (reference sequence). CDR3 size: 15 residues. The V gene lost 1 base and the J gene lost 2 bases, with 10 bases spanning the gap. CDR3 bases read: TGTGCCAGCAGCTTGATTTCAGATGCTGGAAACACC. Its protein product is CASSLISDAGNT. The full CDR3 sequence reads CASSLISDAGNTIYF.

In this sample, this clone turned up many times. The read finishes 3 residues shy of the CDR3 end, and the germline J gene is used to complete it. This chain connects TRBV5-1 to TRBJ1-5; D remains ambiguous. The CDR3 contains 13 residues. V was clipped by 0 bases and J by 5 bases, with 6 bases between them. Germline CDR1 is SGHRS and CDR2 is YFSETQ. This CDR3 is CASSLDIYQPQHF. Incomplete CDR3 DNA: TGCGCCAGCAGCTTGGACATCTATCAGCCC.

This clone appeared many times. The read gets to within 3 residues of the CDR3 end, and the germline J gene fills in the rest. The rearrangement links TRBV5-1 to TRBJ2-3; 10 bases map to TRBD1. Germline CDR1 and CDR2: SGHRS and YFSETQ. The CDR3 has 17 residues. V was pared by 6 bases and J by 0 bases, with 10 bases of the junction left unmatched. The sequenced CDR3 bases are TGCGCCAGCATGACCGGGACAGGGGCCTCTAGCACAGATACG. Its translation: CASMTGTGASSTDT. The CDR3 in full is CASMTGTGASSTDTQYF.

The sample holds many counts of this clone. Sequencing ends 3 residues short of the CDR3 end; the germline J gene provides the rest. The chain employs TRBV20-1 and TRBJ2-2; TRBD2 might be the D (5 bases). The CDR3 loop spans 16 amino acids. Trimming shortened V by 0 bases and J by 0 bases, and 11 bases separated the two germline ends. Germline CDR1 reads DFQATT; CDR2 reads SNEGSKA (reference sequence). The sequenced part of the CDR3 DNA is TGCAGTGCTAGAGATCGGGGTAGACCGAACACCGGGGAG. This sequence encodes CSARDRGRPNTGE. The whole CDR3 sequence is CSARDRGRPNTGELFF.

In this sample, this clone turned up many times. With the read ending 3 residues before the CDR3 end, the germline J gene is used to fill in that end. The genes are TRBV19 and TRBJ2-2; the D gene is possibly TRBD1 (5 bases). There are 15 residues in the CDR3. Trimming shortened V by 3 bases and J by 0 bases, and 8 bases separated the two germline ends. The germline gives CDR1 LNHDA, CDR2 SQIVND (reference sequence). The sequenced CDR3 bases are TGTGCCAGTAGTATCGAAGGGGCGAACACCGGGGAG. Translated: CASSIEGANTGE. The full-length CDR3 reads as CASSIEGANTGELFF.

Many counts were recorded for this clone. The read ends 3 residues early relative to the CDR3; the germline J gene fills the gap. This chain joins TRBV7-9 and TRBJ2-1; 13 positions agree with TRBD2. V trimming: 5 bases; J trimming: 6 bases; junction bases outside the gene matches: 4. The CDR3 spans 15 residues. Germline V gives CDR1 SEHNR, CDR2 FQNEAQ (reference sequence). The DNA read from the CDR3 is TGTGCCAGCAGCCCCCGGACTAGCGGGAGCAATGAG. Protein product: CASSPRTSGSNE. The complete CDR3 reads CASSPRTSGSNEQFF.

This clone appeared many times. The observed sequence ends 3 residues before the CDR3 terminus, with the missing tail filled in from the germline J gene. This chain links TRBV5-4 with TRBJ2-2; a possible D gene is TRBD2 (6 bases). Trimming removed 6 bases at V and 0 bases at J, with 15 bases between. This CDR3 has 16 residues. Germline assignment: CDR1 SGHNT and CDR2 YYREEE (reference sequence). The CDR3: CASTRFGDSNTGELFF. CDR3 DNA, as far as it was read: TGTGCCAGCACCCGCTTCGGGGACTCGAACACCGGGGAG.

At least ten counts were recorded for this clone. The read ends 3 residues early relative to the CDR3; the germline J gene fills the gap. This chain connects TRBV5-4 to TRBJ2-7, with 8 bases matching TRBD2. V shed 2 bases and J 4 bases; nucleotides not matched to a gene: 5. Germline assignment: CDR1 SGHNT and CDR2 YYREEE (reference sequence). This CDR3 comprises 14 residues. The CDR3 bases that were read are TGTGCCAGCAGCTTTAGCGGGGCCGGGTACGAG. Its translation: CASSFSGAGYE. The complete CDR3 reads CASSFSGAGYEQYF.

At least ten counts were recorded for this clone. A junction end diverges from the germline sequence, so it may reflect a read error. The missing CDR3 end, 3 residues past where the read stops, is filled in from the germline J gene. This chain joins TRBV4-2 and TRBJ2-2, with 8 bases that match TRBD2. This CDR3 comprises 15 residues. Germline assignment: CDR1 LGHNA and CDR2 YNFKEQ. CDR3 bases read: TGCGCCAGCAGCCGGGGGGGGTCGGGAACCGGGGAG. This encodes CASSRGGSGTGE. The full CDR3 sequence reads CASSRGGSGTGELFF.

There are many counts of this clone. The sequenced fragment ends 3 residues before the CDR3 boundary, so the rest is inferred from the germline J gene. This rearrangement joins TRBV20-1 to TRBJ2-1, with 9 nucleotides matching TRBD2. Looked up from germline, CDR1 is DFQATT and CDR2 is SNEGSKA (reference sequence). The CDR3 is 15 residues long. The junction had 6 bases not matched to a gene; V was cut back by 6 bases and J by 0 bases. CDR3 DNA (partial): TGCAGTGCACCTGGGACTAGCTACTCCTACAATGAG. It is translated as CSAPGTSYSYNE. The entire CDR3 is CSAPGTSYSYNEQFF.

This clone was observed many times. The read halts 3 residues ahead of the CDR3 end, with the missing end drawn from the germline J gene. The gene calls are TRBV6-1 and TRBJ1-1, with 9 bases matching TRBD1. The CDR3 totals 15 residues. From germline, CDR1 is MNHNS and CDR2 SASEGT. Incomplete CDR3 DNA: TGTGCCAGCAGTGAACCGGGACAGGGATTATCCGGA. It is translated as CASSEPGQGLSG. The whole CDR3 protein reads CASSEPGQGLSGAFF.

This clone was seen ten or more times. The read stops 3 residues short of the end of the CDR3; the missing end is completed from the germline J gene. The rearrangement uses TRBV7-3 and TRBJ2-3; D gene ambiguous. The CDR3 length is 15 residues. V lost 1 base and J 2 bases, leaving 10 bases between the germline ends. The germline CDR1 and CDR2 sequences are SGHTA and FQGTGA. The CDR3 bases that were read are TGTGCCAGCAGCTTAATAGCCTCGTTCACAGATACG. Protein product: CASSLIASFTDT. The CDR3 in its entirety is CASSLIASFTDTQYF.

The table lists this clone with many counts. The CDR3 end is not reached by the read, which stops 3 residues before it; the germline J gene fills it in. The genes are TRBV6-1 and TRBJ1-4; D is uncertain. This CDR3 region has 15 residues. CDR1 and CDR2 from the germline V gene are MNHNS and SASEGT. Trimming shortened V by 1 base and J by 5 bases, and 11 bases separated the two germline ends. CDR3 amino acids: CASSEVTAPNEKLFF. CDR3 DNA, as far as it was read: TGTGCCAGCAGTGAAGTAACAGCCCCAAATGAAAAA.

This clone was detected many times. The CDR3 extends 3 residues past the end of the read, so its final part is completed from the germline J gene. The rearrangement links TRBV2 to TRBJ2-3; D is unresolved. Germline V gene lookup returns CDR1 SNHLY and CDR2 FYNNEI. The V and J ends lost 5 bases and 1 base respectively, with 4 bases between them. This CDR3 contains 12 residues. The CDR3 bases that were read are TGTGCCAGCAGTCAGGGCACAGATACG. Amino acid sequence: CASSQGTDT. The full CDR3 is CASSQGTDTQYF.

In this sample, this clone turned up many times. The CDR3 end falls 3 residues outside the read, so it is completed with the germline J gene. The rearrangement joins TRBV2 to TRBJ1-4; 7 nucleotides align to TRBD1. Germline CDR1 is SNHLY and CDR2 is FYNNEI. The CDR3 is made up of 13 amino acids. J gave up 2 bases and V 10 bases, and 4 bases lay outside the gene matches. CDR3 protein: CATQTGTNEKLFF. The CDR3 bases that were read are TGTGCCACCCAGACAGGGACTAATGAAAAA.

This clone was recorded at least ten times. The read terminates 3 residues ahead of where the CDR3 ends, so the germline J gene completes it. The chain links TRBV20-1 to TRBJ1-5, with D possibly matching TRBD1 (5 bases). The CDR3 is 12 residues long. Germline-derived CDR1 and CDR2 are DFQATT and SNEGSKA (reference sequence). V was clipped by 6 bases and J by 7 bases, with 13 bases between them. CDR3 DNA, as far as it was read: TGCAGTGCGTTTCAGGGTTACCAGCCC. It encodes CSAFQGYQP. In full, the CDR3 reads CSAFQGYQPQHF.

This clone was seen ten or more times. The read gets to within 3 residues of the CDR3 end, and the germline J gene fills in the rest. The chain combines TRBV5-1 with TRBJ2-1; 8 nucleotides align to TRBD2. CDR3 length equals 15 residues. Germline V CDR1 and CDR2: SGHRS, YFSETQ. After removal of 4 bases from V and 0 bases from J, the junction contained 3 bases not matched to a gene. The CDR3 sequence is CASSRTSTSYNEQFF. The sequenced CDR3 bases are TGCGCCAGCAGCAGGACTAGCACCTCCTACAATGAG.

This clone was observed at least ten times. The sequence runs out 3 residues before the end of the CDR3; the remainder is reconstructed from the germline J gene. The chain employs TRBV20-1 and TRBJ2-1; TRBD2 aligns across 9 bases. The junction had 12 bases not matched to a gene; V was cut back by 6 bases and J by 6 bases. This CDR3 is built from 15 residues. Germline V gives CDR1 DFQATT, CDR2 SNEGSKA (reference sequence). CDR3 loop: CSARRQRLAANEQFF. CDR3 DNA (partial): TGCAGTGCCAGAAGACAGCGACTAGCGGCCAATGAG.